This T cell receptor beta chain was sequenced for a study of a mutant IDH1 vaccine in newly diagnosed glioma. Study background: The study started vaccination 4-6 weeks after radiotherapy alone, or with temozolomide cycles. Among treated patients, approximately 62% were male and roughly 40% female, and mean age was about 39 years.

Sequencing used immunoSEQ multiplex PCR; TCRdb keeps in-frame clones, though not all of them. The repertoire includes approximately 50,000 clones, about four fifths of them detected once, and 3.2% sits in the top ten. As concerns this clone: Its target is unknown.

The time point denotes: week 47, end of study. The study gave 300 ug of mutant IDH1 20-mer peptide per vaccine dose, with topical imiquimod. Per germline, CDR1 SNHLY and CDR2 FYNNEI. The trim removed 5 bases at V and 1 base at J, leaving 3 bases unmatched. This CDR3 is 17 amino acids long. The sequence derives from a woman between 50 and 59 years old with glioma. The sample in question was PBMCs, obtained from a glioma patient whose treatment included an IDH1 peptide vaccine. The chain couples TRBV2 to TRBJ2-2; 14 positions match TRBD2. CDR3 region: CASSPGLAGGNTGELFF. The CDR3, as DNA: TGTGCCAGCAGTCCTGGACTAGCGGGGGGGAACACCGGGGAGCTGTTTTTT.